The 5 T cell receptor beta chains below come from one sample, sequenced in a study of molecular identifiers for immune sequencing clone quantification (dated by TCRdb to the late 2010s). The library was made by PCR. Instrument on record: NextSeq 500. Using fastp trimming at Q25 and MiXCR clonotype assembly, TCRdb reanalyzed the public sequencing data and kept in-frame beta chains. A single entry per CDR3 protein holds the most common genes and DNA from its merged rows. This sample holds about 510,000 distinct CDR3 sequences; roughly 24% were observed only once. Of the sample, about 0.75% falls within the top ten clones. Sequencing was carried out using naive CD8+ T cells from blood, with Jurkat cell RNA spiked in. The cell subset or site label of this sample denotes: FACS-sorted CD8+CD4-CCR7+CD45RA+ naive T cells. These receptor sequences come from a human donor in good health. Some libraries in this study had Jurkat cell RNA spiked in.

The J gene is TRBJ1-1, the V gene TRBV12-3 or TRBV12-4, with a tentative D call TRBD1 (5 bases). The V end lost 11 bases, the J end lost 1 base, and 14 bases lay between the germline ends. CDR3 size: 13 residues. The CDR3 here is CAGNPGANTEAFF. CDR3 nucleotide sequence: TGTGCCGGCAACCCCGGGGCGAACACTGAAGCTTTCTTT.

This clonotype was detected a few times. The rearrangement joins TRBV19 to TRBJ2-5; D possibly uses TRBD1 or TRBD2 (6 bases each). This CDR3 contains 12 residues. CDR1 LNHDA and CDR2 SQIVND come from the germline V gene (reference sequence). V shed 11 bases and J shed 1 base, with 11 bases lying between them. CDR3 sequence (DNA): TGTGCCGTAGGGGGGCCCCAAGAGACCCAGTACTTC. Amino acid sequence: CAVGGPQETQYF.

For this clonotype: One base away lies a much larger clone, so this may be a sequencing read error. J is TRBJ1-1 and V is TRBV6-6; the D is unclear. Germline V gene data show CDR1 as MNHNY and CDR2 as SVGAGI (reference sequence). CDR3 length: 17 amino acids. The CDR3 DNA reads TGTGCCAGCAGTTACTCGAGACAAGGAGCCGCGGGCACTGAAGCTCTCTTT. It is translated as CASSYSRQGAAGTEALF.

On this clonotype itself: A read error may explain this, as a much larger clone is one base away. This chain joins TRBV23-1 and TRBJ2-2; 8 bases line up with TRBD1. TRBV23-1 counts as an open reading frame of uncertain function. Trimming cost V 7 bases and J 5 bases; bases outside gene matches: 9. The CDR3 sequence is 15 residues long. CDR3 in DNA: TGCGCCAGCACCAGACAGGGGACGTGGACCGGGGAGCTGTTTTTT. Its translation is CASTRQGTWTGELFF.

Note on this clonotype: A much larger clone lies one base from this, so it may be a read error. The conserved final phenylalanine or tryptophan is absent from the CDR3, which likely points to a read error. The rearrangement links TRBV6-5 to TRBJ1-1; 9 nucleotides match TRBD1. The CDR3 runs 13 residues. Germline lookup yields CDR1 MNHEY and CDR2 SVGAGI. Trimming took 5 bases from V and 7 from J; bases not matched to a gene: 5. This CDR3 reads CASSRDRASEAFS. The CDR3 coding sequence is TGTGCCAGCAGTCGGGACAGGGCCAGTGAAGCTTTCTCT.